These T cell receptor beta chains were read from a single sample in a study of T cells in Graves' hyperthyroidism and ophthalmopathy. TCRdb re-analysed the multiplex PCR reads in MiXCR, keeping a single row per CDR3 protein. The data show around 300,000 distinct CDR3 sequences, approximately 12% seen once. The material sequenced was blood. The receptors come from a woman aged 25-40 years with Graves' hyperthyroidism that later progressed to Graves' ophthalmopathy. Each CDR3 is given with its conserved first and last residue. The D gene is left open where the match is weak. Clone size is given for some rows only: seen once, a few or many times, or a class if the clone is expanded.

NA | TRBJ2-7 | TRBV7-9 | many | TGTGCCAGCAGCTTCGCTGGAGGGCAGGTGATTACCTACGAGCAGTACTTC | CASSFAGGQVITYEQYF
TRBD1 | TRBJ1-2 | TRBV5-1 | many | TGCGCCAGCAGCTTGGCGGGGGACAGACGATTTGCGCGCGGCTACACCTTC | CASSLAGDRRFARGYTF
NA | TRBJ2-2 | TRBV27 | many | TGTGCCAGCAGTTCCATCACCGGGGAGCTGTTTTTT | CASSSITGELFF
TRBD2 | TRBJ2-3 | TRBV5-1 | many | TGCGCCAGCACCGGGAGAGCGGGAGCGGGCGCAGATACGCAGTATTTT | CASTGRAGAGADTQYF
NA | TRBJ2-1 | TRBV28 | NA | TGTGCCAGCATAAGTATACAGGGACGCACAGATGAGCAGTTCTTC | CASISIQGRTDEQFF
NA | TRBJ2-1 | TRBV30 | many | TGTGCCTGGAGTTCTTATAGCGGCAAGTTCTTC | CAWSSYSGKFF
NA | TRBJ2-7 | TRBV7-9 | many | TGTGCCAGCAGCTTAAATCTACTTCCCTACGAGCAGTACTTC | CASSLNLLPYEQYF
NA | TRBJ1-2 | TRBV11-2 | many | TGTGCCAGCAGCTTGGAGGGAGTATATGGCTACACCTTC | CASSLEGVYGYTF
NA | TRBJ1-5 | TRBV28 | many | TGTGCCAGCAAAGAAAGGGGGGGCGACCAGCCCCAGCATTTT | CASKERGGDQPQHF
NA | TRBJ1-1 | TRBV20-1 | NA | TGCAGTGCTAGAGATCATTTGAACACTGAAGCTTTCTTT | CSARDHLNTEAFF
NA | TRBJ1-5 | TRBV27 | many | TGTGCCAGCAGTTTATGGGGGGGGCAGGCCCATCAGCCCCAGCATTTT | CASSLWGGQAHQPQHF
NA | TRBJ1-1 | TRBV6-2/TRBV6-3 | many | TGTGCCAGCAGCCGCGACGGGGTCACTGAAGCTTTCTTT | CASSRDGVTEAFF
TRBD2 | TRBJ2-7 | TRBV20-1 | many | TGCAGTGCTAGGGAGCATGGGATAGCGGGAGGAGATTGGCACGAGCAGTACTTC | CSAREHGIAGGDWHEQYF
NA | TRBJ1-3 | TRBV12-3/TRBV12-4 | many | TGTGCCAGCAGCGACAGTACCTCTGGAAACACCATATATTTT | CASSDSTSGNTIYF
NA | TRBJ2-7 | TRBV7-9 | many | TGTGCCAGCAGCTTAGCCTGGGACAACTACGAGCAGTACTTC | CASSLAWDNYEQYF
NA | TRBJ2-1 | TRBV7-3 | many | TGTGCCAGCAGCTTAGGGTGGTATACTAGCCCCTTCAATGAGCAGTTCTTC | CASSLGWYTSPFNEQFF
TRBD1 | TRBJ1-2 | TRBV5-1 | NA | TGCGCCAGCAGCTTGGATTGGACAGGGGTTACCTATGGCTACACCTTC | CASSLDWTGVTYGYTF
TRBD2 | TRBJ2-7 | TRBV6-2/TRBV6-3 | many | TGTGCCAGCAGTTCCGACGAACTAGCGGGGTACTCCTACGAGCAGTACTTC | CASSSDELAGYSYEQYF